This T cell receptor beta chain was captured by sequencing in a study of identical twins. This clonotype was seen many times. Its antigen is unknown. Findings of the study overall: Less excess twin sharing appeared in beta out-of-frame sequences. Invariant MAIT and iNKT cells could partly confound zero-insertion analyses. Not following the same donors, the study drew its conclusions from cross-sectional statistical analysis.

Germline values: CDR1 ENHRY, CDR2 SYGVKD. Trimming cost V 6 bases and J 3 bases; bases outside gene matches: 1. The CDR3 runs to 13 residues. Addition of a universal primer site occurred through template switching, and cDNA carried unique molecular identifiers. In TCRdb, the 5' RACE reads were re-called with MiXCR into one record per CDR3 protein. The sample contains 450,000 or so distinct CDR3 sequences, more than 13% of which appear only once. The sample was also reused in another study, on yellow fever vaccine responses in identical twins.

Material: CD4+ T cells sorted from blood. The V call is TRBV10-3, the J call TRBJ2-3; 9 bases match TRBD1. The source is a young woman in good health. CDR3 loop: CAIRGTGTDTQYF. CDR3 sequence (DNA): TGTGCCATCAGAGGGACAGGGACAGATACGCAGTATTTT.